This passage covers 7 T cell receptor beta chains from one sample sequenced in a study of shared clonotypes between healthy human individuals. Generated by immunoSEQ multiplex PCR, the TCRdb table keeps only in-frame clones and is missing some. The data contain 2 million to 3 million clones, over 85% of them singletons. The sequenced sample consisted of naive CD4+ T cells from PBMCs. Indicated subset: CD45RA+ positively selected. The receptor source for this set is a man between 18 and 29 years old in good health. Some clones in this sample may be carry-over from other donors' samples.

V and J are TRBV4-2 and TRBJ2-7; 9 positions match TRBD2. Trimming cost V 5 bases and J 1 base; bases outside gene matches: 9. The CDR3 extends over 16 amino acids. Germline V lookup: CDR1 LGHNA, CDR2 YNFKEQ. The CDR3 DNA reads TGTGCCAGCAGCTTGGAGGGACTAGCCCTGTCCTACGAGCAGTACTTC. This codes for CASSLEGLALSYEQYF.

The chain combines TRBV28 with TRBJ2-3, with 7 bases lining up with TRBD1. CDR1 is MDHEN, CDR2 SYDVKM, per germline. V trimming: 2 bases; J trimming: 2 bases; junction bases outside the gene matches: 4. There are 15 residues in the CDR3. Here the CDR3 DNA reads TGTGCCAGCAGTTTAAATGGACAGGCCACAGATACGCAGTATTTT. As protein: CASSLNGQATDTQYF.

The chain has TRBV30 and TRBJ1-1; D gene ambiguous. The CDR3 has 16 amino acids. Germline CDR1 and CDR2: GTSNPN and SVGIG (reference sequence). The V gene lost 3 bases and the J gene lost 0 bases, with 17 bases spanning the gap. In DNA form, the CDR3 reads TGTGCCTGGAGCCCCCTGTCCGGGCTGGTGAACACTGAAGCTTTCTTT. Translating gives CAWSPLSGLVNTEAFF.

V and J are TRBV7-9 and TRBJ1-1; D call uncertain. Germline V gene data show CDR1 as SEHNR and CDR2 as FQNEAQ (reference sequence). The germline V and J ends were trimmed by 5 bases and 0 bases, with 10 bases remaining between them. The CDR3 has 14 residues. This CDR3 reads CASSPLGMNTEAFF. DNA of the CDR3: TGTGCCAGCAGCCCCTTGGGGATGAACACTGAAGCTTTCTTT.

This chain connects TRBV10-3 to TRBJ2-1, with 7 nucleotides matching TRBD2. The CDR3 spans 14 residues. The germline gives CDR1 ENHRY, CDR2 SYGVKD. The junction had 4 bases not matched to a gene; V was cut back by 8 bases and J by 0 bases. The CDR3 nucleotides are TGTGCCATCGGGGGGGGGAGCTCCTACAATGAGCAGTTCTTC. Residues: CAIGGGSSYNEQFF.

This CDR3 is CASSPRQPTSTDTQYF. The CDR3 region has the DNA TGCGCCAGCAGCCCCAGACAGCCCACTAGCACAGATACGCAGTATTTT. This rearrangement joins TRBV5-1 to TRBJ2-3; D may be TRBD1 (5 bases). Germline V gene lookup returns CDR1 SGHRS and CDR2 YFSETQ. CDR3 length: 16 amino acids. Between the trimmed V and J ends, which lost 4 bases and 0 bases, there was a span of 15 bases.

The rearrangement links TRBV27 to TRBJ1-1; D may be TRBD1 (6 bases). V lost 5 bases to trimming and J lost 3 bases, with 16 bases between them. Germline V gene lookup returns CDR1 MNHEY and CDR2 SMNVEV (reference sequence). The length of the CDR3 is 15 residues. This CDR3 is CASSIDRKAYTEAFF. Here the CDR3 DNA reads TGTGCCAGCAGTATAGACAGGAAGGCTTACACTGAAGCTTTCTTT.